This T cell receptor (beta chain) appears in the sequencing data of a study of T cells after yellow fever vaccination. Looking at the study overall: Each low-cell-number fraction was prepared by means of SMART-Seq v4 Ultra Low Input. Points from the study as a whole: Abundant contaminating clonotypes from the bulk population could appear in FACS-sorted repertoires. A minor fraction of clonotypes spanned both CD4 and CD8 compartments. Post-booster reappearance was seen for most primary-vaccination clones (96% CD4, around 91% CD8).

V gave up 0 bases and J gave up 0 bases, with 13 bases separating them. The CDR3 spans 16 residues. From germline, CDR1 is DFQATT and CDR2 SNEGSKA (reference sequence). In TCRdb, the 5' RACE reads were re-called with MiXCR into one record per CDR3 protein. The table lists about 220,000 distinct CDR3 sequences, approximately 3.2% of them singletons. This clonotype appeared many times. The antigen remains unidentified. Material: CD4+ T cells sorted from PBMCs, obtained 10 days after the yellow fever booster vaccination. This sequence originates from a man between 18 and 35 years old who received the YFV17D yellow fever vaccine. V and J are TRBV20-1 and TRBJ2-3; D is perhaps TRBD1 (7 bases). For the CDR3, the DNA is TGCAGTGCTAGAGATCCCCAGGGGGGTAGCACAGATACGCAGTATTTT. Amino acids: CSARDPQGGSTDTQYF.